The rows below give T cell receptor beta chains drawn from one sample of a study of cytomegalovirus exposure and HLA in healthy donors. TCRdb's table, derived via immunoSEQ multiplex PCR, lists solely in-frame clones and lacks some. The data contain 100,000 to 150,000 clones, roughly 85% of them singletons. The sequencing sample was made of PBMCs. These receptors were obtained from a woman aged 40 to 55 in good health and CMV-seropositive. The conserved cysteine and the conserved F or W are not part of the CDR3 here. D genes are given only for firm matches. Rows give clone size only sometimes, using once, few, many, or a class for an expanded clone.

CDR3 length: 13; J gene: TRBJ2-2; D gene: -; clone size: -; V gene: TRBV7-3; CDR3 protein: ASSLTPGPTGELF
CDR3 length: 14; J gene: TRBJ1-2; D gene: -; clone size: -; V gene: TRBV5-5; CDR3 protein: ASSADWETIGRGYT
CDR3 length: 13; J gene: TRBJ2-1; D gene: -; clone size: -; V gene: TRBV7-9; CDR3 protein: ASSLGSATYNEQF
CDR3 length: 13; J gene: TRBJ2-6; D gene: -; clone size: -; V gene: TRBV4-3; CDR3 protein: ASSQDLSGANVLT
CDR3 length: 13; J gene: TRBJ2-1; D gene: TRBD1; clone size: -; V gene: TRBV18; CDR3 protein: ASSQQQGDFNEQF
CDR3 length: 9; J gene: -; D gene: -; clone size: -; V gene: TRBV7-9; CDR3 protein: ASSLNYEQY
CDR3 length: 14; J gene: TRBJ2-2; D gene: TRBD1; clone size: -; V gene: TRBV7-9; CDR3 protein: ASSYRDRGQPGELF
CDR3 length: 13; J gene: TRBJ1-1; D gene: TRBD1; clone size: -; V gene: TRBV5-6; CDR3 protein: ASSLVRDRNTEAF
CDR3 length: 12; J gene: TRBJ2-3; D gene: TRBD1; clone size: -; V gene: TRBV19; CDR3 protein: ASSIRQGSDTQY
CDR3 length: 11; J gene: TRBJ2-5; D gene: TRBD1; clone size: -; V gene: TRBV27; CDR3 protein: ASSLDRGKTQY
CDR3 length: 13; J gene: TRBJ2-7; D gene: -; clone size: -; V gene: TRBV11-2; CDR3 protein: ASSSGISANYEQY
CDR3 length: 13; J gene: TRBJ2-7; D gene: TRBD2; clone size: -; V gene: TRBV9; CDR3 protein: ASSETSGSAYEQY
CDR3 length: 13; J gene: TRBJ2-5; D gene: TRBD1; clone size: -; V gene: TRBV9; CDR3 protein: ASSDRGTPGETQY
CDR3 length: 12; J gene: TRBJ2-7; D gene: TRBD1; clone size: -; V gene: TRBV6-1; CDR3 protein: ASSSEGADDEQY
CDR3 length: 13; J gene: TRBJ1-5; D gene: -; clone size: -; V gene: TRBV2; CDR3 protein: ASSGGGTGNQPQH
CDR3 length: 14; J gene: TRBJ2-1; D gene: -; clone size: -; V gene: TRBV4-2; CDR3 protein: ASSQDSGSLVYEQF
CDR3 length: 12; J gene: TRBJ1-2; D gene: -; clone size: -; V gene: TRBV5-5; CDR3 protein: ASSLGVSNYGYT
CDR3 length: 12; J gene: TRBJ2-7; D gene: -; clone size: -; V gene: TRBV4-2; CDR3 protein: ASSQDLLAREQY
CDR3 length: 12; J gene: TRBJ1-1; D gene: -; clone size: -; V gene: TRBV7-2; CDR3 protein: ASSLVWADTEAF
CDR3 length: 11; J gene: TRBJ1-1; D gene: -; clone size: few; V gene: TRBV15; CDR3 protein: ATSSDRNTEAF
CDR3 length: 14; J gene: TRBJ1-5; D gene: TRBD1; clone size: -; V gene: TRBV30; CDR3 protein: AWSVRTGTSNQPQH
CDR3 length: 13; J gene: TRBJ2-7; D gene: -; clone size: -; V gene: TRBV5-4; CDR3 protein: ASSSRQTSAYEQY
CDR3 length: 14; J gene: TRBJ2-7; D gene: -; clone size: -; V gene: TRBV19; CDR3 protein: ASSTHRDAGSYEQY
CDR3 length: 12; J gene: TRBJ1-5; D gene: -; clone size: once; V gene: TRBV27; CDR3 protein: ASSKQGASQPQH
CDR3 length: 12; J gene: TRBJ2-1; D gene: -; clone size: -; V gene: TRBV29-1; CDR3 protein: SVQLGGRNNEQF
CDR3 length: 14; J gene: TRBJ1-4; D gene: -; clone size: -; V gene: TRBV2; CDR3 protein: ASNRDRSARYEKLF
CDR3 length: 14; J gene: TRBJ1-1; D gene: -; clone size: -; V gene: TRBV5-1; CDR3 protein: ASSLDRTAMNTEAF
CDR3 length: 14; J gene: TRBJ1-1; D gene: TRBD1; clone size: -; V gene: TRBV4-3; CDR3 protein: ASSQEIRDRGTEAF
CDR3 length: 13; J gene: TRBJ1-2; D gene: -; clone size: few; V gene: TRBV7-9; CDR3 protein: ASSSPRDMFNGYT
CDR3 length: 15; J gene: TRBJ2-1; D gene: TRBD2; clone size: once; V gene: TRBV9; CDR3 protein: ASSAGTSGREYNEQF
CDR3 length: 13; J gene: TRBJ2-5; D gene: TRBD1; clone size: -; V gene: TRBV5-1; CDR3 protein: ASSSSGTGEETQY
CDR3 length: 11; J gene: TRBJ2-5; D gene: TRBD1; clone size: -; V gene: TRBV15; CDR3 protein: ATRQGYQETQY
CDR3 length: 14; J gene: TRBJ2-5; D gene: TRBD1; clone size: few; V gene: TRBV5-1; CDR3 protein: ASSLAPGGGGETQY
CDR3 length: 13; J gene: TRBJ2-7; D gene: TRBD2; clone size: -; V gene: TRBV5-4; CDR3 protein: ASSPASGGLYEQY
CDR3 length: 15; J gene: TRBJ2-2; D gene: TRBD2; clone size: -; V gene: TRBV19; CDR3 protein: ASSKGLAGVRTGELF
CDR3 length: 14; J gene: TRBJ1-2; D gene: -; clone size: -; V gene: TRBV9; CDR3 protein: ASSVESGEVNYGYT
CDR3 length: 16; J gene: TRBJ2-3; D gene: TRBD2; clone size: -; V gene: TRBV18; CDR3 protein: ASSPPLGLAGSTDTQY
CDR3 length: 11; J gene: TRBJ2-7; D gene: -; clone size: -; V gene: TRBV19; CDR3 protein: ASSMTKSYEQY
CDR3 length: 12; J gene: TRBJ2-7; D gene: -; clone size: -; V gene: TRBV4-1; CDR3 protein: ASSQAGAAYEQY
CDR3 length: 17; J gene: TRBJ2-7; D gene: -; clone size: once; V gene: TRBV15; CDR3 protein: ATSRDWWKTRTATYEQY
CDR3 length: 13; J gene: TRBJ2-7; D gene: -; clone size: -; V gene: TRBV11-2; CDR3 protein: ASNKFRREGYEQY
CDR3 length: 11; J gene: TRBJ2-5; D gene: -; clone size: -; V gene: TRBV5-1; CDR3 protein: ASSSYISETQY
CDR3 length: 11; J gene: TRBJ1-1; D gene: TRBD1; clone size: -; V gene: TRBV27; CDR3 protein: ASSMDRETEAF
CDR3 length: 12; J gene: TRBJ2-7; D gene: TRBD2; clone size: -; V gene: TRBV10-3; CDR3 protein: AIRVTSGEEEQY
CDR3 length: 16; J gene: TRBJ2-2; D gene: TRBD1; clone size: -; V gene: TRBV25-1; CDR3 protein: ASRSTGGGGDNTGELF
CDR3 length: 12; J gene: TRBJ2-1; D gene: -; clone size: -; V gene: TRBV7-9; CDR3 protein: ASSFGTPNNEQF
CDR3 length: 14; J gene: TRBJ2-3; D gene: -; clone size: -; V gene: TRBV29-1; CDR3 protein: SVGATGRRGTDTQY
CDR3 length: 11; J gene: TRBJ1-2; D gene: -; clone size: -; V gene: TRBV7-9; CDR3 protein: ASSLAGGDGYT
CDR3 length: 12; J gene: TRBJ1-5; D gene: -; clone size: few; V gene: TRBV28; CDR3 protein: ASSLGAGNQPQH
CDR3 length: 15; J gene: TRBJ2-5; D gene: TRBD1; clone size: -; V gene: TRBV7-8; CDR3 protein: ASSLVGAGGKLETQY
CDR3 length: 10; J gene: TRBJ2-1; D gene: TRBD1; clone size: few; V gene: TRBV25-1; CDR3 protein: ASSLQGNEQF
CDR3 length: 12; J gene: TRBJ2-5; D gene: -; clone size: -; V gene: TRBV6-1; CDR3 protein: ASRQEPYQETQY
CDR3 length: 12; J gene: TRBJ2-7; D gene: -; clone size: -; V gene: TRBV10-3; CDR3 protein: AISESRQGSEQY
CDR3 length: 12; J gene: TRBJ2-7; D gene: -; clone size: -; V gene: TRBV28; CDR3 protein: ASSGQIFSYEQY
CDR3 length: 13; J gene: TRBJ1-2; D gene: TRBD1; clone size: -; V gene: TRBV5-1; CDR3 protein: ASSLEGQGRVGYT